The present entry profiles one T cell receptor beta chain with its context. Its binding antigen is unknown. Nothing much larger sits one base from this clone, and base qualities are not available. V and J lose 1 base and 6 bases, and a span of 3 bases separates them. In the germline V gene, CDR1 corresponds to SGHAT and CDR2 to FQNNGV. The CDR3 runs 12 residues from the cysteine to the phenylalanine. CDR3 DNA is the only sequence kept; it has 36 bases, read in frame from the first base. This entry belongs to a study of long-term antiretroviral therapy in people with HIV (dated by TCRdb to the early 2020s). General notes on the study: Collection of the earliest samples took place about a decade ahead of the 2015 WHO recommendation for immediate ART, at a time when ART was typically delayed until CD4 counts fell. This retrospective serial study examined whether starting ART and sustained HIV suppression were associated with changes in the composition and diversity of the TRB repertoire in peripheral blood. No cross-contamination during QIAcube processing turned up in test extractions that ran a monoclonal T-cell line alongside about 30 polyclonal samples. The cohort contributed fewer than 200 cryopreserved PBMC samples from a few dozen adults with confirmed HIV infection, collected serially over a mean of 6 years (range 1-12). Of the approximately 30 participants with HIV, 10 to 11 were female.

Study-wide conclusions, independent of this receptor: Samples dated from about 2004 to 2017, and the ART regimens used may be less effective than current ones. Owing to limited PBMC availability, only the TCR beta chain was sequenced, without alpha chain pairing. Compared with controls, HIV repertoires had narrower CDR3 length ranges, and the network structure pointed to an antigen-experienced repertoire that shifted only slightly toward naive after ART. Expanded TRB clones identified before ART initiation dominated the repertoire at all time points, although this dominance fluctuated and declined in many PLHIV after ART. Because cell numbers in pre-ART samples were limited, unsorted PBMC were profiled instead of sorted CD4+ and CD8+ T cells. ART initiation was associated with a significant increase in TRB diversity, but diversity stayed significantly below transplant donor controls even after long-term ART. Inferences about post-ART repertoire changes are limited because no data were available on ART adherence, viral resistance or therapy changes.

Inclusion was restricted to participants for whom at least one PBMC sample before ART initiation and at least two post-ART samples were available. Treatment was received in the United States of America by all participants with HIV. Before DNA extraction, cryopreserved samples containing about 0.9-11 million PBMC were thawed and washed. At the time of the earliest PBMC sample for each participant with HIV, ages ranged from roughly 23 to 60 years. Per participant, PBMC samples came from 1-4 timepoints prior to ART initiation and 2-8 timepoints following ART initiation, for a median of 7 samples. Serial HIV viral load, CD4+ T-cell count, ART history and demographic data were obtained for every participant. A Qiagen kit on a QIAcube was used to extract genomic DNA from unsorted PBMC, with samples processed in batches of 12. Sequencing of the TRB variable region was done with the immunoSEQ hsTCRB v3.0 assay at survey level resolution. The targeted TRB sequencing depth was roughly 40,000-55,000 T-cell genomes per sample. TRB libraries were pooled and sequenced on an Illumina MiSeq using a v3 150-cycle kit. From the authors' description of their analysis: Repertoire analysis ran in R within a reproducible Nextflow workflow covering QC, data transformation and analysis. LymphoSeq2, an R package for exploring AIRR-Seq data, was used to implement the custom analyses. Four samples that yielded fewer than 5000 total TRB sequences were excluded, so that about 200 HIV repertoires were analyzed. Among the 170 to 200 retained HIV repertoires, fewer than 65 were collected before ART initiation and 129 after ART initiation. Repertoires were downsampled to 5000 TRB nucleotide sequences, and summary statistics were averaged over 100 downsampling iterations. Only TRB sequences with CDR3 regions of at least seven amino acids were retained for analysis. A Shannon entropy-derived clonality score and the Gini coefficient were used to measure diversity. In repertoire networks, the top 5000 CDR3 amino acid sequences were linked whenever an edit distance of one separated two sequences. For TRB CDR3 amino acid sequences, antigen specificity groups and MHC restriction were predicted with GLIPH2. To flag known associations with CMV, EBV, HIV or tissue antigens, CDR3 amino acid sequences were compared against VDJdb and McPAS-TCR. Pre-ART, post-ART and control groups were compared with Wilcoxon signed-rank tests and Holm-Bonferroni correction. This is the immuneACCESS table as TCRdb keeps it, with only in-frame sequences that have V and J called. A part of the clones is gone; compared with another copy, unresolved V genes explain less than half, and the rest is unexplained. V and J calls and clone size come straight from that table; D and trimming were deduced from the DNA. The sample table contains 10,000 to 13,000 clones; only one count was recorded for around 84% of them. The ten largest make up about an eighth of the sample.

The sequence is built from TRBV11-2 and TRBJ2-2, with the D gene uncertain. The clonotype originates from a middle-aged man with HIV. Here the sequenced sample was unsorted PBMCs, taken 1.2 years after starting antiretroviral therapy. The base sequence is TGTGCCAGCAGCTTAGGGCCCGGGGAGCTGTTTTTT. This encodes CASSLGPGELFF.